These 20 T cell receptor beta chains were all obtained from the same sample, sequenced in a study of shared clonotypes between healthy human individuals. Repertoires were generated with immunoSEQ multiplex PCR, while TCRdb's copy carries only in-frame clones and drops some. The sample carries about 820,000 clones, 85% to 95% recorded once. Selected positively for CCR7 and CD45RO-negative, naive CD8 cells excluded terminally differentiated effector memory CD45RA+ cells. The sample comprised naive CD8+ T cells sorted from blood. Receptors originate from a young man in good health.

This clone came up once. Distinct nucleotide sequences in the sample also encode this CDR3. The gene calls are TRBV13 and TRBJ2-7; no reliable D call. The V end was cut by 1 base, the J end by 4 bases, with 5 bases between. CDR3 length: 12 residues. Per germline, CDR1 PRHDT and CDR2 FYEKMQ (reference sequence). This CDR3 reads CASSLASYEQYF. The CDR3 region has the DNA TGTGCCAGCAGCTTAGCCTCGTACGAGCAGTACTTC.

The chain has TRBV29-1 and TRBJ2-1; 7 nucleotides match TRBD2. Losses at the gene ends were 3 bases for V and 1 base for J; bases not matched to a gene: 3. The CDR3 sequence is 14 residues long. Germline lookup yields CDR1 SQVTM and CDR2 ANQGSEA. The CDR3 DNA follows: TGCAGCGTTGAGGGGGAGGGGTCCTACAATGAGCAGTTCTTC. This encodes CSVEGEGSYNEQFF.

V gene TRBV27 combines with J gene TRBJ1-5; a weak D match, TRBD1 (6 bases). V lost 6 bases and J lost 0, with 12 bases in between. This CDR3 spans 15 amino acids. Germline V lookup: CDR1 MNHEY, CDR2 SMNVEV (reference sequence). CDR3 in amino acids: CASRSGTNSNQPQHF. In DNA form, the CDR3 reads TGTGCCAGCAGGTCCGGGACAAATAGCAATCAGCCCCAGCATTTT.

This clone appeared a single time. Compared with germline, one end of the junction differs, possibly owing to a read error. Additional DNA sequences in this sample encode the identical CDR3. The V gene is TRBV19, the J gene TRBJ1-1; no clear D gene. Germline loops: CDR1 LNHDA, CDR2 SQIVND (reference sequence). The CDR3 has 14 residues. This chain's CDR3 is CASSMAALNTEAFF. In DNA, the CDR3 is TGTGCCAGCAGTATGGCGGCGCTGAACACTGAAGCTTTCTTT.

About this clone: Since a much larger clone is just one base distant, this may be a read error. The sample contains more than one DNA sequence encoding this CDR3. This chain links TRBV30 with TRBJ2-7, with 12 positions matching TRBD1. This CDR3 contains 18 residues. CDR1 is GTSNPN and CDR2 is SVGIG in the germline V gene (reference sequence). V was pared by 5 bases and J by 6 bases, with 20 bases of the junction left unmatched. The CDR3 sequence: CAWRGQGALGGSLCEQYF. The CDR3 DNA sequence: TGTGCCTGGCGGGGACAGGGGGCATTGGGGGGTTCTCTTTGCGAGCAGTACTTC.

The chain is built from TRBV10-1 and TRBJ2-1; tentatively, D is TRBD1 (5 bases). Deletions cut 4 bases from V and 7 bases from J, with 17 bases between. This CDR3 contains 15 residues. Germline V gene lookup returns CDR1 WNHNN and CDR2 SYGVQD (reference sequence). CDR3 amino acids: CASSAVGTGWNEQFF. The CDR3 DNA reads as TGCGCCAGCAGTGCAGTAGGAACAGGTTGGAATGAGCAGTTCTTC.

CDR3: CASSVSGGAMNTEAFF. In DNA form, the CDR3 reads TGTGCCAGCAGCGTTTCAGGTGGAGCGATGAACACTGAAGCTTTCTTT. The V gene is TRBV9, the J gene TRBJ1-1; D unclear. The germline CDR1 and CDR2 sequences are SGDLS and YYNGEE. The CDR3 extends over 16 amino acids. V dropped 2 bases and J dropped 0 bases, with 14 bases sitting between them.

The sample holds one count of this clone. CDR3 protein: CASSENAGMGYEQYF. The CDR3 nucleotides read TGTGCCAGCAGTGAGAACGCGGGTATGGGCTACGAGCAGTACTTC. The chain is built from TRBV6-1 and TRBJ2-7; D may be TRBD2 (5 bases). The V gene lost 3 bases and the J gene lost 3 bases, with 15 bases spanning the gap. CDR1 and CDR2 (germline): MNHNS, SASEGT. The CDR3 loop spans 15 amino acids.

This rearrangement joins TRBV7-9 to TRBJ2-2, with TRBD1 identical over 9 bases. This CDR3 comprises 16 residues. Germline V lookup: CDR1 SEHNR, CDR2 FQNEAQ (reference sequence). The V segment lost 3 bases and the J segment 2 bases; nucleotides outside the gene matches: 4. CDR3 protein: CASSFGQGLNTGELFF. For the CDR3, the DNA is TGTGCCAGCAGCTTTGGACAGGGGTTAAACACCGGGGAGCTGTTTTTT.

The chain employs TRBV7-8 and TRBJ1-1; D not certain. The germline V gene has CDR1 SGHVS and CDR2 FQNEAQ. This CDR3 spans 15 amino acids. V was trimmed by 3 bases and J by 0 bases, leaving 11 bases between them. The CDR3 protein is CASSFRYEMNTEAFF. The CDR3 DNA reads TGTGCCAGCAGCTTCCGGTACGAGATGAACACTGAAGCTTTCTTT.

The rearrangement joins TRBV7-9 to TRBJ2-1, with D perhaps matching TRBD1 or TRBD2 (5 bases each). Germline CDR1 and CDR2: SEHNR and FQNEAQ (reference sequence). CDR3 length: 15 amino acids. V dropped 7 bases and J dropped 4 bases, with 17 bases sitting between them. In DNA, the CDR3 is TGTGCCAGCACCCCTCCACTAGGGGATTACAATGAGCAGTTCTTC. This gives the protein CASTPPLGDYNEQFF.

Here the CDR3 DNA reads TGTGCCAGCAGAGAGGCGGAAGAGACCCAGTACTTC. This translates into CASREAEETQYF. The chain is built from TRBV13 and TRBJ2-5; D call uncertain. V lost 6 bases to trimming and J lost 3 bases, with 8 bases between them. The CDR3 has 12 residues. Germline-derived CDR1 and CDR2 are PRHDT and FYEKMQ (reference sequence).

This clone has just a few counts. V usage is TRBV29-1 and J usage is TRBJ1-1, with D perhaps TRBD1 (5 bases). Per germline, CDR1 SQVTM and CDR2 ANQGSEA. The CDR3 is made up of 13 amino acids. Deletions cut 6 bases from V and 4 bases from J, with 15 bases between. CDR3 DNA sequence: TGCAGCGTCGGGACGGGAGGTCCCACTGAAGCTTTCTTT. It is translated as CSVGTGGPTEAFF. Looking up the rest from reference TRBV29-1 and TRBJ1-1 gives the full variable domain: SAVISQKPSRDICQRGTSLTIQCQVDSQVTMMFWYRQQPGQSLTLIATANQGSEATYESGFVIDKFPISRPNLTFSTLTVSNMSPEDSSIYLCSVGTGGPTEAFFGQGTRLTVV.

The genes are TRBV7-6 and TRBJ2-7; TRBD1 aligns across 7 bases. The V and J ends lost 5 bases and 6 bases, in that order; junction bases with no gene match: 7. Germline V gives CDR1 SGHVS, CDR2 FNYEAQ. The CDR3 is 13 amino acids. This CDR3 is CASSPTGTVEQYF. The CDR3 bases are TGTGCCAGCAGCCCGACAGGGACGGTCGAGCAGTACTTC.

This clone has a single count. V and J are TRBV28 and TRBJ2-7; TRBD1 aligns across 7 bases. The CDR3 consists of 13 residues. Trimming at V came to 6 bases and at J to 2 bases, leaving 4 bases not matched to a gene. The germline V gene has CDR1 MDHEN and CDR2 SYDVKM. The CDR3 coding sequence is TGTGCCAGCAGCCGACAGGGAGCCTACGAGCAGTACTTC. As protein: CASSRQGAYEQYF. Supplemented by reference TRBV28 and TRBJ2-7, the full variable domain reads DVKVTQSSRYLVKRTGEKVFLECVQDMDHENMFWYRQDPGLGLRLIYFSYDVKMKEKGDIPEGYSVSREKKERFSLILESASTNQTSMYLCASSRQGAYEQYFGPGTRLTVT.

This clone was recorded once. J is TRBJ1-1 and V is TRBV7-9; D is undetermined. Germline V gives CDR1 SEHNR, CDR2 FQNEAQ (reference sequence). The CDR3 sequence is 12 residues long. Trimming stripped 3 bases from V and 6 bases from J, with 8 bases between. The CDR3 nucleotides read TGTGCCAGCAGCTTCGGCGTGGCTGAAGCTTTCTTT. Its translation: CASSFGVAEAFF.

Concerning this clone: Additional DNA sequences in this sample encode the identical CDR3. This chain links TRBV7-2 with TRBJ2-7; D is ambiguous. V gave up 1 base and J gave up 5 bases, with 3 bases separating them. This CDR3 is built from 11 residues. The V gene's germline CDR1 is SGHTA and CDR2 FQGNSA. CDR3 DNA: TGTGCCAGCAGCTTAGTGAACGAGCAGTACTTC. It specifies CASSLVNEQYF.

The chain employs TRBV5-4 and TRBJ1-1; D is possibly TRBD1 (6 bases). CDR1 is SGHNT, CDR2 YYREEE, per germline (reference sequence). The CDR3 covers 14 residues. V gave up 5 bases and J gave up 6 bases, with 17 bases separating them. This CDR3 reads CASREGGQKAEAFF. CDR3 nucleotides: TGTGCCAGCAGAGAGGGGGGCCAGAAGGCTGAAGCTTTCTTT.

The rearrangement joins TRBV4-3 to TRBJ2-1, with 13 bases that match TRBD2. This CDR3 spans 15 amino acids. Per the germline V gene, CDR1 is LGHNA and CDR2 is YSLEER. The J segment lost 8 bases and the V segment lost 5 bases, leaving 6 bases of the junction unmatched. The DNA for the CDR3 is TGCGCCAGCAGCTCAACAGGACTAGCGGGAGATGAGCAGTTCTTC. This encodes CASSSTGLAGDEQFF.

With regard to this clone: Within the sample, other DNA sequences also encode this same CDR3. The rearrangement uses TRBV30 and TRBJ2-6; D is uncertain. The CDR3 has 15 residues. CDR1 is GTSNPN, CDR2 SVGIG, per germline (reference sequence). Trimming stripped 0 bases from V and 0 bases from J, with 6 bases between. CDR3 sequence: CAWSVGPSGANVLTF. The CDR3 DNA is TGTGCCTGGAGTGTAGGTCCCTCTGGGGCCAACGTCCTGACTTTC. Together with reference TRBV30 and TRBJ2-6, the CDR3 gives the full variable domain: SQTIHQWPATLVQPVGSPLSLECTVEGTSNPNLYWYRQAAGRGLQLLFYSVGIGQISSEVPQNLSASRPQDRQFILSSKKLLLSDSGFYLCAWSVGPSGANVLTFGAGSRLTVL.